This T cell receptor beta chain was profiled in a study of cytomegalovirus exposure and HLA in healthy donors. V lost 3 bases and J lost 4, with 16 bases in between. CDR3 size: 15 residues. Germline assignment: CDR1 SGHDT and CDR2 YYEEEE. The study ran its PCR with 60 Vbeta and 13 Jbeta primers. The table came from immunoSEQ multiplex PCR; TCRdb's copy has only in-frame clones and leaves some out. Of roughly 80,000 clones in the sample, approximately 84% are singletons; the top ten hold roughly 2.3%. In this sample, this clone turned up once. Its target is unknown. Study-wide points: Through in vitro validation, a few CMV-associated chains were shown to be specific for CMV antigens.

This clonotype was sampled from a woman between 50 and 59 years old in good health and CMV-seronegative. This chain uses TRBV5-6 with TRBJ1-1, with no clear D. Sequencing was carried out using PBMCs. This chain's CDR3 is CASSSDWGRGTEAFF. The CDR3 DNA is TGTGCCAGCAGCTCGGACTGGGGTCGGGGCACTGAAGCTTTCTTT.